The entry that follows covers one TCR beta chain sequence. At one boundary the junction diverges from the germline segment, which might be a read error. Other DNA sequences in the same sample also yield this CDR3. The data were obtained in a study of cytomegalovirus exposure and HLA in healthy donors. It was with 60 Vbeta and 13 Jbeta primers that the PCR ran. This table comes from immunoSEQ multiplex PCR, and its TCRdb copy is limited to in-frame clones, with some not included. The sample consists of about 120,000 clones, roughly 74% of them appearing once. The sequence was obtained from a male donor in good health and CMV-seronegative. Source material: PBMCs.

For the CDR3, the DNA is TGCGCCAGCAGCTTAGCTTCAGTATCAACTAATGAAAAACTGTTTTTT. Its translation: CASSLASVSTNEKLFF. The chain uses TRBV11-2 and TRBJ1-4; D is unresolved. The CDR3 sequence is 16 residues long. CDR1 and CDR2 (germline): SGHAT, FQNNGV.